This T cell receptor (beta chain) derives from a study of T cell responses to AZD1222 COVID-19 vaccine (dated by TCRdb to the early 2020s). Broadly, across the study: AZD1222 recipients with second doses at about 4 weeks or about 12 weeks were pooled, because spike-specific TCR depth and breadth did not differ between schedules. Trial participants were enrolled into age subgroups of 18-55, 56-69 and 70-plus years, which contained approximately 150, 28 and 58 TCR-sequenced participants, respectively. A total of 233 trial participants underwent TCR sequencing, of whom 207 received two doses of AZD1222 and some 25 received two doses of the MenACWY control vaccine.

With respect to this clone: This clone's antigen is unknown. Nothing much larger sits one base from this clone, and base qualities are not available.

The CDR3 regions of human TCRbeta chains were analyzed by immunosequencing. As for the original processing: Repertoire TCRs were checked for matches against a reference library of SARS-CoV-2-specific TCRs that had been generated using the MIRA antigen-specificity platform. Breadth was defined as the fraction of unique TCRs that were SARS-CoV-2-associated, and depth was defined as the fraction of total T cells that were SARS-CoV-2-associated. Using the MIRA data, each spike-specific TCR was mapped to the spike region that the TCR reacts to and placed in a CD4 or CD8 class. Log10-transformed breadth and depth values were compared by one-way ANOVA with Sidak's multiple comparisons tests. TCRdb took over this immuneACCESS table, retaining in-frame rearrangements with V and J assigned. Such tables are incomplete; in checked studies, under half of the missing clones stem from an unresolved V gene, and the remainder is unexplained. V and J calls and clone size follow that table, whereas D and trimming were derived from the DNA. Across this sample there are around 180,000 clones, with roughly 88% seen only once. 7.7% of the sample goes to the ten largest clones.

Study-wide findings and limitations: In the small 56-69-year group, the increase in depth fell short of significance, most likely because of low power. The vaccine-associated CD4 TCRs covered the entire spike protein, and the dominant responses fell in regions 160-218 and 743-854. A significant rise in spike-specific TCR breadth and depth was observed after two AZD1222 doses relative to day 0 and relative to MenACWY recipients. Participants were mostly white British and included more females than males, and it was suggested by the authors that clonal diversity may have been underestimated. Reportedly, close to half of the unique spike-specific TCRs recognized epitopes lying outside the regions that are mutated in the B.1.351 and B.1.1.7 variants. Because no day 14 peak-response samples were available, repertoires were characterized only after the peak T cell response. Conclusions about previously exposed vaccinees are limited because only five or six AZD1222 recipients were SARS-CoV-2 seropositive at baseline.

The time point label on this specimen signifies: baseline before first vaccination. Vaccinee samples were obtained from the UK trials COV001 and COV002, which included a single-blind randomized controlled phase 2/3 trial of AZD1222 (ChAdOx1 nCoV-19) in healthy adults. For TCRbeta chain sequencing, PBMC samples from trial participants were taken at day 0 and at day 28 after the second dose. The V end loses 3 bases and the J end loses 2 bases, and a stretch of 1 base separates them. The CDR3, from cysteine to phenylalanine, totals 12 residues. Left in the record is the CDR3 DNA by itself, 36 bases read in frame from the first base.

The rearrangement joined TRBV12-3 or TRBV12-4 to TRBJ1-4; confidence is insufficient to name the D gene. The receptor was isolated from an adult in good health. The sample in question was peripheral blood, obtained on day 0 of AZD1222 vaccination. CDR3 reads: CASSLTNEKLFF. The nucleotide sequence reads TGTGCCAGCAGTTTGACTAATGAAAAACTGTTTTTT.